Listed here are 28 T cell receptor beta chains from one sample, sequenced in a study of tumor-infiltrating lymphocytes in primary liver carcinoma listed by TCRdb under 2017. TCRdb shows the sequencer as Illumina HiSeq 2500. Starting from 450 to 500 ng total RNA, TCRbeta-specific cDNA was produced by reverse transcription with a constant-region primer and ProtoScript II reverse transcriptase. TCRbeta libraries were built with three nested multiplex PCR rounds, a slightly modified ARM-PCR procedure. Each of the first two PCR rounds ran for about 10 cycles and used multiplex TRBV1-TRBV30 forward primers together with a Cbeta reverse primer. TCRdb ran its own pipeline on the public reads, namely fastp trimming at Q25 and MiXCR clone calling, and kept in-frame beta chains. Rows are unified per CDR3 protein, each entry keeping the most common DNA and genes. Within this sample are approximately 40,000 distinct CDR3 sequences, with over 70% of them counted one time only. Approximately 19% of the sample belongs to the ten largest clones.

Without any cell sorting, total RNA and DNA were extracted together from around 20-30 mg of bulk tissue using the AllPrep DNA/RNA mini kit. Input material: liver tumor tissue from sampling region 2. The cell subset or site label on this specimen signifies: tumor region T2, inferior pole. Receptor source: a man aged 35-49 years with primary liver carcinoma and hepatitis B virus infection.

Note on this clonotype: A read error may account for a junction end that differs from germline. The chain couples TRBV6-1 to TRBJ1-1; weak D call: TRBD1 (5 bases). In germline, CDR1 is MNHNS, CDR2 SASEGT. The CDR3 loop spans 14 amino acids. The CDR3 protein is CASTTQGGNIEAFF. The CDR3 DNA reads TGTGCCAGCACTACGCAGGGCGGGAACATTGAAGCTTTCTTT.

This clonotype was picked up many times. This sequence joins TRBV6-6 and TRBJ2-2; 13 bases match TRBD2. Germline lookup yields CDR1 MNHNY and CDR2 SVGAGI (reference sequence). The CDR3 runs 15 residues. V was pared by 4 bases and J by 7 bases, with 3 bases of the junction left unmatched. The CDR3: CASSWTSGSSGELFF. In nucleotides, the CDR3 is TGTGCCAGCAGTTGGACTAGCGGGAGTAGCGGGGAGCTGTTTTTT.

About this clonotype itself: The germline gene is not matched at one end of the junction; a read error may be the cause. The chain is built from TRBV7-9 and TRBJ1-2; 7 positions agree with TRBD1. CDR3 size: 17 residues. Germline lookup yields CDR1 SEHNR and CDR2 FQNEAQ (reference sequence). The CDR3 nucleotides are TGTGCCAGCAGCTCCAGTCCCCAGGGGGGGCGCAACTATGGATACACCTTC. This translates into CASSSSPQGGRNYGYTF.

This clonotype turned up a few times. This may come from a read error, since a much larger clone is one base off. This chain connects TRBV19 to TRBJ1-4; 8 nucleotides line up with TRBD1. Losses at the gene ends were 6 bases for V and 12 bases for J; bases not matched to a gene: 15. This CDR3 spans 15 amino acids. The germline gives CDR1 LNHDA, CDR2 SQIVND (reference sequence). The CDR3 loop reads CASRPLISGGAELFF. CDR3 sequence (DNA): TGTGCCAGTAGGCCCCTCATATCAGGGGGCGCCGAACTGTTTTTT.

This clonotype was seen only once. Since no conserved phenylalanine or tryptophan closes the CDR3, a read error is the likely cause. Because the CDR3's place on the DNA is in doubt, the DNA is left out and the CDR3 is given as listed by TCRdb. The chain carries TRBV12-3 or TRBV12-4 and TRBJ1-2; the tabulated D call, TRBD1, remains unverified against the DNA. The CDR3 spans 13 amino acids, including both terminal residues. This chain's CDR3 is CASTLRGSGGHII.

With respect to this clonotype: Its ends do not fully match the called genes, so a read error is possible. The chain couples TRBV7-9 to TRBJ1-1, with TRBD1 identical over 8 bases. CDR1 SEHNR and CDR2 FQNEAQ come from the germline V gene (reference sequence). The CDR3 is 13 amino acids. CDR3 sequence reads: CVSNLTGDTEAFF. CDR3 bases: TGTGTCAGCAACTTGACAGGGGACACTGAAGCTTTCTTT.

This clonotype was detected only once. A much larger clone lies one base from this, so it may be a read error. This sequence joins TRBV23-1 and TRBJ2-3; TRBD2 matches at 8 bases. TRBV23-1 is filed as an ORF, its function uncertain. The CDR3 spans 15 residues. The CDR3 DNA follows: TGCGCCAGCAATCAACCGGGAGGGGCAGATGATACGCAGTATTTT. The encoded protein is CASNQPGGADDTQYF.

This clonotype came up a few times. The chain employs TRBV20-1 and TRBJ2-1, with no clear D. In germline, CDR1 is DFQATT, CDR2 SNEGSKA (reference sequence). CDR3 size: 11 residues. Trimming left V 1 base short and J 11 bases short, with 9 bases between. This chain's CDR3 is CSARGGSQQFF. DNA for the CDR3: TGCAGTGCTAGAGGTGGCTCACAGCAGTTCTTC.

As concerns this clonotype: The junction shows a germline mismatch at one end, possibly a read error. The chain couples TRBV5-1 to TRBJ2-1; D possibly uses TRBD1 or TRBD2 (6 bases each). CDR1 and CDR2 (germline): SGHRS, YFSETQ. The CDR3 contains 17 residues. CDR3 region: CVSSLKSGIGGHNEQFF. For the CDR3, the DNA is TGCGTCAGCAGCCTGAAGTCCGGGATAGGGGGGCACAATGAGCAGTTCTTC. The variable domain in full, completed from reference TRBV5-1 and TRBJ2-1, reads KAGVTQTPRYLIKTRGQQVTLSCSPISGHRSVSWYQQTPGQGLQFLFEYFSETQRNKGNFPGRFSGRQFSNSRSEMNVSTLELGDSALYLCVSSLKSGIGGHNEQFFGPGTRLTVL.

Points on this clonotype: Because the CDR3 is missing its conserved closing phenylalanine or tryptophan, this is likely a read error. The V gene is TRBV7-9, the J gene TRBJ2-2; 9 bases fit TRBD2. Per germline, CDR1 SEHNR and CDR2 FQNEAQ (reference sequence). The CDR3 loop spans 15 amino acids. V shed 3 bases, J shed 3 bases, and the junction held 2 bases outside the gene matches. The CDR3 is CASSFLAGYTGELFS. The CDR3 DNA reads TGTGCCAGCAGCTTTCTAGCGGGGTACACCGGGGAGCTGTTTTCT.

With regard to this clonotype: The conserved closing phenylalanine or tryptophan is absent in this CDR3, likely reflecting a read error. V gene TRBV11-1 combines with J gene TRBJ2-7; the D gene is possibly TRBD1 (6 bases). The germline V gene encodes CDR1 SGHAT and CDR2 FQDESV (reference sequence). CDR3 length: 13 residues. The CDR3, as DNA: TGTGCCAACAGCCACAGGGACTCCTACGAGCAGTACTCC. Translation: CANSHRDSYEQYS.

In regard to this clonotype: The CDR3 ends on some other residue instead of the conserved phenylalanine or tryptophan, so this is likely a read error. In DNA form, the CDR3 reads TGTGCCAGCAGTCCACAGGGGTCATCTAACTATGACTACACCCTC. Translated, it gives CASSPQGSSNYDYTL. The genes are TRBV6-5 and TRBJ1-2; 7 bases match TRBD1. Germline values: CDR1 MNHEY, CDR2 SVGAGI. The CDR3 covers 15 residues.

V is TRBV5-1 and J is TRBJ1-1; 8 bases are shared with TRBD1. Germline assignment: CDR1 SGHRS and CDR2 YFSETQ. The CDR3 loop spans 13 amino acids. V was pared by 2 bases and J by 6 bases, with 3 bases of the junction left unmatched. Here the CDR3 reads CASSLGQGSEAFF. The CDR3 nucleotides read TGCGCCAGCAGCTTAGGACAGGGCTCTGAAGCTTTCTTT.

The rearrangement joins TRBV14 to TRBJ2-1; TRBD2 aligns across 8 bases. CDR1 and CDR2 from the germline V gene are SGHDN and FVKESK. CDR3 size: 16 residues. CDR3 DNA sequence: TGTGTCGGCAGTGCTGTAGCGGGATGGGTAAACAATGAGCAGTTCTTC. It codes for CVGSAVAGWVNNEQFF.

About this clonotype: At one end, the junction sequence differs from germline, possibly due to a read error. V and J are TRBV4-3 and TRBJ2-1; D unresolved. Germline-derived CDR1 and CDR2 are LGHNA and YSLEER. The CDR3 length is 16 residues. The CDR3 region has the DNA TGCGCCAGTAGCCAATTTCCCCCCCGGGCGGACAATGAGCAGTTCTTC. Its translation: CASSQFPPRADNEQFF.

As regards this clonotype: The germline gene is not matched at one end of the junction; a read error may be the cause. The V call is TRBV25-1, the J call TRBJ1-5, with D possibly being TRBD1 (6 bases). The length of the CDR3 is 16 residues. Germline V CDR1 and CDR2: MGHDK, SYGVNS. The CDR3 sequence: CASSAGGLGSNQHQHF. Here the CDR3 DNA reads TGTGCTAGCAGTGCTGGGGGCCTAGGGAGCAATCAGCACCAGCATTTT.

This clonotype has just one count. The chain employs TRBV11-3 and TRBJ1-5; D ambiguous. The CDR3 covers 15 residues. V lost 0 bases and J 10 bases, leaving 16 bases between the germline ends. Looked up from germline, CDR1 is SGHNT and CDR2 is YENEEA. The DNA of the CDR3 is TGTGCCAGCAGCTTAGATCTGGAGGTGACTCAACCCCAGCATTTT. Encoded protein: CASSLDLEVTQPQHF. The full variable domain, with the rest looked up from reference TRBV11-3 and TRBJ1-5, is EAGVVQSPRYKIIEKKQPVAFWCNPISGHNTLYWYLQNLGQGPELLIRYENEEAVDDSQLPKDRFSAERLKGVDSTLKIQPAELGDSAVYLCASSLDLEVTQPQHFGDGTRLSIL.

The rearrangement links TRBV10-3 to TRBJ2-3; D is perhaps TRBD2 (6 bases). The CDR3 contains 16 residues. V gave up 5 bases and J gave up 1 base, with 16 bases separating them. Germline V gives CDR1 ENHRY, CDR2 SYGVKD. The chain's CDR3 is CAISRTNGGGTDTQYF. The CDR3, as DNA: TGTGCCATCAGTAGGACTAACGGGGGTGGCACAGATACGCAGTATTTT.

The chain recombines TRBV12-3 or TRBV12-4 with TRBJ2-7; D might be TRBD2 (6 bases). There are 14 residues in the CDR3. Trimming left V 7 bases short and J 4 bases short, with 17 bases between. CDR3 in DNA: TGTGCCAGCAACATCCCGGGACTCCTATACGAGCAGTACTTC. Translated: CASNIPGLLYEQYF.

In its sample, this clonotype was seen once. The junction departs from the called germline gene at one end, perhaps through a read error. CDR3 region: CSVEGTGLAEIYYEQSF. CDR3 DNA: TGCAGCGTTGAAGGGACGGGCCTAGCGGAGATCTACTATGAGCAGTCCTTC. The chain has TRBV29-1 and TRBJ2-1; 7 bases align to TRBD2. The CDR3 is 17 amino acids. The germline V gene has CDR1 SQVTM and CDR2 ANQGSEA.

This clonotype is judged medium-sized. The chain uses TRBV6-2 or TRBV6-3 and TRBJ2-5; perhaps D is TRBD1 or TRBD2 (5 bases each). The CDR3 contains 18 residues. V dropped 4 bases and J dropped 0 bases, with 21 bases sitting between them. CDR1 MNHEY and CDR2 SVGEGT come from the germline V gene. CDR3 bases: TGTGCCAGCAGTTCCCACCCTCGGGACCTCCTGTACCAAGAGACCCAGTACTTC. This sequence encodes CASSSHPRDLLYQETQYF.

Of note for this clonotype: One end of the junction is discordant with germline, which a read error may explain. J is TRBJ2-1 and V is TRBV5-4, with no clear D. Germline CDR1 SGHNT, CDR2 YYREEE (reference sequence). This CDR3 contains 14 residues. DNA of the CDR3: TGTGCCAGCAGCTTGGCCGTTAGAATGGATGAGCAGTCCTTT. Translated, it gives CASSLAVRMDEQSF.

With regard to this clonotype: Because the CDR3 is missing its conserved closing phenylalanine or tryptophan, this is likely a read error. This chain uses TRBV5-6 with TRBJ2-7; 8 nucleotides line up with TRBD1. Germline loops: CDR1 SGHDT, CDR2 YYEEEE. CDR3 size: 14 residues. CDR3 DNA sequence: TGTGCCAGCGGCTTGGGGACAGGATACTACGAGCAGTACCTC. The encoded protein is CASGLGTGYYEQYL.

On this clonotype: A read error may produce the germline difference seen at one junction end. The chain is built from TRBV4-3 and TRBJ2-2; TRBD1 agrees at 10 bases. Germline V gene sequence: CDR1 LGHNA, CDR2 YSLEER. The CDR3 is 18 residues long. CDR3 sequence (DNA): TGCGCCAGCAGCCAACATCATTGGACAGGGGGGTACACCGGAGAGCTGTTTTTT. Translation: CASSQHHWTGGYTGELFF.

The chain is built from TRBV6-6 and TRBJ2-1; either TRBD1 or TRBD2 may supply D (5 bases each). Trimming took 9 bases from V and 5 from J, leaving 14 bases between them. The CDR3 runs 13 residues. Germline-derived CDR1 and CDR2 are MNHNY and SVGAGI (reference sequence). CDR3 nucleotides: TGTGCCAGTTACGGGACGGCAGACAATGAGCAGTTCTTC. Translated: CASYGTADNEQFF.

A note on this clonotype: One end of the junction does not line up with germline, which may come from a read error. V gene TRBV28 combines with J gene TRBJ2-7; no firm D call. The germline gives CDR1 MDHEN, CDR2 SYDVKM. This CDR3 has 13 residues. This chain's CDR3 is CSSSPSLGYGQYF. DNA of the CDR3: TGTTCCAGCAGTCCCTCTCTGGGTTACGGGCAGTACTTC.

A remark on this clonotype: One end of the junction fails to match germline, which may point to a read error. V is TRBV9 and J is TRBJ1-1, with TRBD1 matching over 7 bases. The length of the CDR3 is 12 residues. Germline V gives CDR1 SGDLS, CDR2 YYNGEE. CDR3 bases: TGTGTCAGCAGCGAAGGGGGCCCGGAAGCTTTCTTT. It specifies CVSSEGGPEAFF.

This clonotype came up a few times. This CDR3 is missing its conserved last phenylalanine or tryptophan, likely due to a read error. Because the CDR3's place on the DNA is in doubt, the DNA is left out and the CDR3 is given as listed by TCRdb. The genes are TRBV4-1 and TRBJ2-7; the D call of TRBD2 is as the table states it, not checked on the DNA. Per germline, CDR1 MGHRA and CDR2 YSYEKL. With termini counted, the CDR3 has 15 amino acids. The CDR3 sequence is CASSQDKALAMAQYL.